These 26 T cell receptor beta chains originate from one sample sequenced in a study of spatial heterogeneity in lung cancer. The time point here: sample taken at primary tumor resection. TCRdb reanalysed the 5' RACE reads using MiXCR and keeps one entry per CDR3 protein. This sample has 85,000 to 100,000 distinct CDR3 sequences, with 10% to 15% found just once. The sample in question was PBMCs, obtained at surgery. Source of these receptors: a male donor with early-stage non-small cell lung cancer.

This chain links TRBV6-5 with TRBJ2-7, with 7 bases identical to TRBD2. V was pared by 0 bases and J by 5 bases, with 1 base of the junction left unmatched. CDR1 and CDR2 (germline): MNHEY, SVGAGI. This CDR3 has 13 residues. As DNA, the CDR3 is TGTGCCAGCAGTTACTCCGGGACTAACGAGCAGTACTTC. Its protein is CASSYSGTNEQYF.

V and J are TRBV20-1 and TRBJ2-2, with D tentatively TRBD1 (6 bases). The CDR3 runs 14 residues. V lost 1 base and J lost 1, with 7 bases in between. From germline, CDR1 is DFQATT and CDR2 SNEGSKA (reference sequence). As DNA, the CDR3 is TGCAGTGCTAGAGCACAGGGGAACACCGGGGAGCTGTTTTTT. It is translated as CSARAQGNTGELFF.

The CDR3 sequence is CSAGTGGNEKLFF. The CDR3 bases are TGCAGTGCCGGGACAGGGGGTAATGAAAAACTGTTTTTT. The rearrangement joins TRBV20-1 to TRBJ1-4; TRBD1 matches at 11 bases. Germline CDR1 is DFQATT and CDR2 is SNEGSKA (reference sequence). Trimming at V came to 6 bases and at J to 4 bases, leaving 1 base not matched to a gene. This CDR3 contains 13 residues.

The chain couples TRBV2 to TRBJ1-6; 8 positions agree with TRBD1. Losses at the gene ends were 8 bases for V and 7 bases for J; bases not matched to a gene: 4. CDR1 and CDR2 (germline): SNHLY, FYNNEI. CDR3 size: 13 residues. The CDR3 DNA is TGTGCCAGCTGCAGGGGGCCGAATTCACCCCTCCACTTT. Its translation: CASCRGPNSPLHF. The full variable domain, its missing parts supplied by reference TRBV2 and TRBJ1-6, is EPEVTQTPSHQVTQMGQEVILRCVPISNHLYFYWYRQILGQKVEFLVSFYNNEISEKSEIFDDQFSVERPDGSNFTLKIRSTKLEDSAMYFCASCRGPNSPLHFGNGTRLTVT.

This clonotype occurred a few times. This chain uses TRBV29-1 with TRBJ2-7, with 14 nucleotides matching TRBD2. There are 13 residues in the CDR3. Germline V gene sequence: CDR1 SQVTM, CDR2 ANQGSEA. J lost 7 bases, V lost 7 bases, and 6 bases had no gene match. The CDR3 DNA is TGCAGCGCAAGACTAGCGGGAGGGGGTGAGCAGTACTTC. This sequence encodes CSARLAGGGEQYF.

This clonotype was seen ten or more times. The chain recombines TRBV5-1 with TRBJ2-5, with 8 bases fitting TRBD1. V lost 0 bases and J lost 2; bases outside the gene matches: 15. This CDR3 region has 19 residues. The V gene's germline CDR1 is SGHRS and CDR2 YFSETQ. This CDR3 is CASSLEPPGGRRGQETQYF. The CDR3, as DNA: TGCGCCAGCAGCTTGGAGCCCCCAGGGGGCAGGCGGGGACAAGAGACCCAGTACTTC.

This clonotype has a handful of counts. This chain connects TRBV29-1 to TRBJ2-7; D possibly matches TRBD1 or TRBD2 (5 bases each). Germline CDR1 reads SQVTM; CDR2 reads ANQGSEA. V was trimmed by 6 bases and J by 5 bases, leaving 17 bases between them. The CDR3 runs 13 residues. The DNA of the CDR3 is TGCAGCGTCGGGACCGTCCCGCCCCACGAGCAGTACTTC. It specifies CSVGTVPPHEQYF.

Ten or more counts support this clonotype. CDR3 sequence reads: CASGQGTEETQYF. The DNA for the CDR3 is TGTGCTAGTGGTCAGGGGACAGAAGAGACCCAGTACTTC. The chain couples TRBV12-5 to TRBJ2-5; TRBD1 agrees at 7 bases. The CDR3 runs to 13 residues. Germline-derived CDR1 and CDR2 are LGHNT and FRNRAP. Trimming cost V 5 bases and J 3 bases; bases outside gene matches: 3.

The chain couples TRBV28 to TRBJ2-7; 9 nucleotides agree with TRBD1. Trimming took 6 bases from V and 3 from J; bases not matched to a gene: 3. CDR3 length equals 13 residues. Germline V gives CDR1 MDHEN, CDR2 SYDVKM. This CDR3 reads CASRGTGNYEQYF. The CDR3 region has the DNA TGTGCCAGCAGGGGGACAGGGAACTACGAGCAGTACTTC.

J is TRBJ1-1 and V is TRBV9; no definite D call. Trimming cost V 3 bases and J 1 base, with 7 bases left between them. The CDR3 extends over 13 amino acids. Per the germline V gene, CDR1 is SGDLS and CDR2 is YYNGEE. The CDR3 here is CASSGRQNTEAFF. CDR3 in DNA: TGTGCCAGCAGCGGAAGACAGAACACTGAAGCTTTCTTT. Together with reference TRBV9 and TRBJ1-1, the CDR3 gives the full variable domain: DSGVTQTPKHLITATGQRVTLRCSPRSGDLSVYWYQQSLDQGLQFLIQYYNGEERAKGNILERFSAQQFPDLHSELNLSSLELGDSALYFCASSGRQNTEAFFGQGTRLTVV.

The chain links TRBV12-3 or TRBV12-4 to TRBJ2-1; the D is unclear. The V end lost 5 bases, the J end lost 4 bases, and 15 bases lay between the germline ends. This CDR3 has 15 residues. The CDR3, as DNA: TGTGCCAGCAGTGGGCTAGTAAGTTTTTACAATGAGCAGTTCTTC. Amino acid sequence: CASSGLVSFYNEQFF.

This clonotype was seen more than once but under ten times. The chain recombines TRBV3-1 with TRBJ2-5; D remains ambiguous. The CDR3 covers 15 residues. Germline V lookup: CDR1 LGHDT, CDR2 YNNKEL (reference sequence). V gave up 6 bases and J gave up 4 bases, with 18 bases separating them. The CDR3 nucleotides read TGTGCCAGCAGTTCGGGCCCAAGGTCGGGAGAGACCCAGTACTTC. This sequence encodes CASSSGPRSGETQYF.

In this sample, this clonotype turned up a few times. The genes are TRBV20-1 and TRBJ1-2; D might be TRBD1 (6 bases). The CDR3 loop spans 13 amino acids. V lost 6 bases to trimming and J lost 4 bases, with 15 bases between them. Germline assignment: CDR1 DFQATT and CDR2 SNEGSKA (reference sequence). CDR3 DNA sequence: TGCAGTGCCTTCCGGGGGCTTGGCTATGGCTACACCTTC. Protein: CSAFRGLGYGYTF.

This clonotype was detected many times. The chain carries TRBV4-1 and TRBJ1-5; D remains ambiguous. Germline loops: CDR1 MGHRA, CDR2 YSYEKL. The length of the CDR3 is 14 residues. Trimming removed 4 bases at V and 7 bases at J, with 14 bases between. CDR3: CASSRDEGGQPQHF. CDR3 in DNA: TGCGCCAGCAGCCGGGATGAGGGCGGCCAGCCCCAGCATTTT.

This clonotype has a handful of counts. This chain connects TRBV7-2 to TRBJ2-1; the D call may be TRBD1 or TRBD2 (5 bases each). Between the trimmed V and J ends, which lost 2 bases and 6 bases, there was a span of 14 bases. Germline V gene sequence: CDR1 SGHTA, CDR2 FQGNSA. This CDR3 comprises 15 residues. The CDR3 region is CASSLRGGSRNEQFF. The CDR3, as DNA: TGTGCCAGCAGCTTACGGGGCGGTAGCCGCAATGAGCAGTTCTTC.

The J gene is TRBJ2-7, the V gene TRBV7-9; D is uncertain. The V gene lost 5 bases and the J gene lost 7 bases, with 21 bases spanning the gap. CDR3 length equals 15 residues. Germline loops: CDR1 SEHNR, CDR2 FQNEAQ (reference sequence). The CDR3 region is CASSPPQPSLKEQYF. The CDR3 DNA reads TGTGCCAGCAGCCCACCCCAGCCCTCCCTAAAGGAGCAGTACTTC.

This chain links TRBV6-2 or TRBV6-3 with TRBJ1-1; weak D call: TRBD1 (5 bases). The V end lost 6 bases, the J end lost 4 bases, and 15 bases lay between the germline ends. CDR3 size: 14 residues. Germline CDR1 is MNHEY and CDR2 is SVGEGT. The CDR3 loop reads CASSLAGTPTEAFF. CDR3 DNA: TGTGCCAGCAGCTTGGCCGGGACCCCCACTGAAGCTTTCTTT.

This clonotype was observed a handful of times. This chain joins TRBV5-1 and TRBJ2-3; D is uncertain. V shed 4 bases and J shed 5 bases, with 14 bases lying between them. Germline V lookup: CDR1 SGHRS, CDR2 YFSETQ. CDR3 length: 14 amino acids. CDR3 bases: TGCGCCAGCAGCCCTCCTAAATTGGTAGATACGCAGTATTTT. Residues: CASSPPKLVDTQYF.

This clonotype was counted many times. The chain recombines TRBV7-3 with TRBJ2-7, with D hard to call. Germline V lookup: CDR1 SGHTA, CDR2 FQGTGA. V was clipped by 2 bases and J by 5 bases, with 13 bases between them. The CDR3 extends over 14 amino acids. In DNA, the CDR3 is TGTGCCAGCAGCTTACCCATCCGGCCAGACGAGCAGTACTTC. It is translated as CASSLPIRPDEQYF. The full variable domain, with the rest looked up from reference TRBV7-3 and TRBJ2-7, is GAGVSQTPSNKVTEKGKYVELRCDPISGHTALYWYRQSLGQGPEFLIYFQGTGAADDSGLPNDRFFAVRPEGSVSTLKIQRTERGDSAVYLCASSLPIRPDEQYFGPGTRLTVT.

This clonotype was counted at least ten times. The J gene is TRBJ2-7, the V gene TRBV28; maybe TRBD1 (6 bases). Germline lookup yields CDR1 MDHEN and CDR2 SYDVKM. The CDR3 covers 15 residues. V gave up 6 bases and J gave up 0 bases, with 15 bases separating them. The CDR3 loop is CASRPTGPSSYEQYF. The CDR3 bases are TGTGCCAGCAGGCCTACAGGGCCAAGCTCCTACGAGCAGTACTTC.

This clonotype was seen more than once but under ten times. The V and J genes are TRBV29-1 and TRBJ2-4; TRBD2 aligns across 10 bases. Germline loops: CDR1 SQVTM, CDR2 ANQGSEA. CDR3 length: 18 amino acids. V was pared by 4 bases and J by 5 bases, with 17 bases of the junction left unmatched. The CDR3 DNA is TGCAGCGTTGTGAGCCTCAGGGGACGGACTAGCGGAGAAAACATTCAGTACTTC. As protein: CSVVSLRGRTSGENIQYF.

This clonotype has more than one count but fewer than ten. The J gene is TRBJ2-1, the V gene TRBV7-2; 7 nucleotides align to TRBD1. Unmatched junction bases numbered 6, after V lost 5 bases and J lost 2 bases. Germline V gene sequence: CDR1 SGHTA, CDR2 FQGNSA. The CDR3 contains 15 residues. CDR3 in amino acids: CASSPKTGTYNEQFF. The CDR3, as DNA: TGTGCCAGCAGCCCCAAGACAGGGACCTACAATGAGCAGTTCTTC. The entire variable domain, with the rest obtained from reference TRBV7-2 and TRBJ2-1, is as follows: GAGVSQSPSNKVTEKGKDVELRCDPISGHTALYWYRQSLGQGLEFLIYFQGNSAPDKSGLPSDRFSAERTGGSVSTLTIQRTQQEDSAVYLCASSPKTGTYNEQFFGPGTRLTVL.

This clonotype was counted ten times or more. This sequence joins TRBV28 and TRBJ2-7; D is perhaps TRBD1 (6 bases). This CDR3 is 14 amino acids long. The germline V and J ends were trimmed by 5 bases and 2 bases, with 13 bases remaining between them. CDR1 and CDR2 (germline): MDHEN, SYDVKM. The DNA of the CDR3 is TGTGCCAGCAGTCCACCGGACAGCGCCTACGAGCAGTACTTC. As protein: CASSPPDSAYEQYF. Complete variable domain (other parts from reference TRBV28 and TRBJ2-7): DVKVTQSSRYLVKRTGEKVFLECVQDMDHENMFWYRQDPGLGLRLIYFSYDVKMKEKGDIPEGYSVSREKKERFSLILESASTNQTSMYLCASSPPDSAYEQYFGPGTRLTVT.

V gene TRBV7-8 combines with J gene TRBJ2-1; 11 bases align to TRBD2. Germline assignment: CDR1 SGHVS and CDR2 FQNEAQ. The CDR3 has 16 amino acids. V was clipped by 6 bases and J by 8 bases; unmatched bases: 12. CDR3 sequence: CASRAGLAGGRHEQFF. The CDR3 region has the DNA TGTGCCAGCAGGGCTGGGCTAGCGGGAGGTCGGCATGAGCAGTTCTTC.

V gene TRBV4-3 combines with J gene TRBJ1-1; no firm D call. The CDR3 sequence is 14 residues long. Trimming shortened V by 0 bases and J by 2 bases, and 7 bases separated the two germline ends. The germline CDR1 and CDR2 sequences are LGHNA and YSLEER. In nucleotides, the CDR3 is TGCGCCAGCAGCCAAGATATAATCAACACTGAAGCTTTCTTT. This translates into CASSQDIINTEAFF.

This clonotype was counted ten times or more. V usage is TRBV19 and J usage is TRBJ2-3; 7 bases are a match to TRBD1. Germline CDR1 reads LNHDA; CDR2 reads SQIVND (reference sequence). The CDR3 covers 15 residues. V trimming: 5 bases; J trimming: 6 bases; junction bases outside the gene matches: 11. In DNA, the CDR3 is TGTGCCAGTAGTTCAGGACAGGCCGACATGGATACGCAGTATTTT. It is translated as CASSSGQADMDTQYF.